The entry below gives a single TCR beta chain sequence along with its context. Unmatched junction bases numbered 3, after V lost 6 bases and J lost 0 bases. Germline V lookup: CDR1 SGHAT, CDR2 FQNNGV. CDR3 length: 14 amino acids. The table came from immunoSEQ multiplex PCR; TCRdb's copy has only in-frame clones and leaves some out. The data contain about 15,000 clones, about nine tenths of them singletons. These data come from a study of T cell responses to AZD1222 COVID-19 vaccine. The sequence came from an adult who received the AZD1222 COVID-19 vaccine. V usage is TRBV11-2 and J usage is TRBJ1-2; 8 positions match TRBD1. The material sequenced was peripheral blood, taken 28 days after the second AZD1222 dose. The CDR3 DNA sequence: TGTGCCAGCAGGGAGACAGGGGCTAACTATGGCTACACCTTC. It is translated as CASRETGANYGYTF.